The T cell receptor beta chain described here comes from a study of blood T cell repertoires in COVID-19. Study at large: In each case, the material was cDNA or gDNA derived from T cells, B-cell-depleted T cells, or PBMCs.

Assay: immunoSEQ multiplex PCR; the TCRdb copy retains only in-frame clones and omits some. This sample has some 220,000 clones; roughly 84% occur once, and the top ten carry 9.5% to 10%. CDR3 length equals 15 residues. The germline V gene encodes CDR1 SEHNR and CDR2 FQNEAQ (reference sequence). The germline V and J ends were trimmed by 5 bases and 8 bases, with 19 bases remaining between them. The rearrangement uses TRBV7-9 and TRBJ2-1; the D is unclear. The sequence came from a man aged 50 to 59 with active or convalescent COVID-19. Sequencing input: peripheral blood. For the CDR3, the DNA is TGTGCCAGCAGCCCCGATGGTATTAGTCTCGATGAGCAGTTCTTC. As protein: CASSPDGISLDEQFF.